The 10 T cell receptor beta chains given below trace back to one sample, sequenced in a study of T cells in narcolepsy. This table comes from immunoSEQ multiplex PCR, and its TCRdb copy is limited to in-frame clones, with some not included. The table shows nearly 25,000 clones, with 50% to 65% occurring only once. Sequencing was performed on memory (CD45RA-) CD4+ T cells from blood. These TCRs come from a human donor in good health.

The chain carries TRBV6-5 and TRBJ1-1; D not resolved. CDR3 length equals 13 residues. Trimming took off 4 bases at V and 0 bases at J, with 6 bases between the two ends. Germline loops: CDR1 MNHEY, CDR2 SVGAGI. The CDR3 sequence: CASSSTVNTEAFF. The CDR3, as DNA: TGTGCCAGCAGTTCGACGGTGAACACTGAAGCTTTCTTT.

Only a few counts were recorded for this clone. V usage is TRBV2 and J usage is TRBJ2-2, with 11 bases matching TRBD2. The germline CDR1 and CDR2 sequences are SNHLY and FYNNEI. CDR3 length equals 15 residues. V lost 5 bases, J lost 5 bases, and 4 bases stayed unmatched. CDR3 bases: TGTGCCAGCAGTCCTAGCGGGGGGAGGACCGGGGAGCTGTTTTTT. Translation gives CASSPSGGRTGELFF.

This chain uses TRBV11-2 with TRBJ2-2; weak D call: TRBD2 (5 bases). The CDR3 loop spans 15 amino acids. V was cut by 5 bases and J by 0 bases, with 10 bases left in between. Germline loops: CDR1 SGHAT, CDR2 FQNNGV. CDR3 sequence (DNA): TGTGCCAGCAGCCCGGAGAGGGCGAACACCGGGGAGCTGTTTTTT. Protein sequence: CASSPERANTGELFF.

This clone was recorded once. This sequence joins TRBV7-2 and TRBJ1-1, with D unresolved. The V and J ends lost 3 bases and 4 bases respectively, with 3 bases between them. This CDR3 is built from 11 residues. From germline, CDR1 is SGHTA and CDR2 FQGNSA. CDR3 sequence: CASSLVTEAFF. DNA for the CDR3: TGTGCCAGCAGCTTGGTCACTGAAGCTTTCTTT.

The rearrangement links TRBV5-4 to TRBJ2-6, with D possibly being TRBD1 (6 bases). From germline, CDR1 is SGHNT and CDR2 YYREEE (reference sequence). The CDR3 contains 19 residues. V dropped 4 bases and J dropped 0 bases, with 20 bases sitting between them. DNA of the CDR3: TGTGCCAGCAGCCCAAGAGCAGGGGCCTCCTCCTCTGGGGCCAACGTCCTGACTTTC. Protein product: CASSPRAGASSSGANVLTF.

The chain couples TRBV6-5 to TRBJ2-7, with 8 bases that match TRBD1. CDR1 and CDR2 (germline): MNHEY, SVGAGI. This CDR3 is 14 amino acids long. After removal of 6 bases from V and 3 bases from J, the junction contained 7 bases not matched to a gene. The CDR3 bases are TGTGCCAGCAGGCCGGGACAGGCTGACTACGAGCAGTACTTC. Its protein is CASRPGQADYEQYF.

This clone came up a few times. This chain uses TRBV5-1 with TRBJ2-3, with 11 positions matching TRBD2. The germline gives CDR1 SGHRS, CDR2 YFSETQ. The CDR3 is made up of 15 amino acids. Trimming removed 2 bases from V and 4 bases from J; junction bases left unmatched: 3. CDR3 protein: CASSFSGGAPDTQYF. Written as DNA, the CDR3 is TGCGCCAGCAGCTTTAGCGGGGGGGCCCCAGATACGCAGTATTTT.

The V and J genes are TRBV4-2 and TRBJ1-4; maybe TRBD1 (6 bases). Germline V gene data show CDR1 as LGHNA and CDR2 as YNFKEQ. The V end was cut by 1 base, the J end by 4 bases, with 10 bases between. The CDR3 runs to 15 residues. The CDR3 DNA reads as TGTGCCAGCAGCCAAGCGGAAGGGGGTAATGAAAAACTGTTTTTT. Its protein is CASSQAEGGNEKLFF.

The CDR3 DNA reads as TGTGCCAGCAGCGGCAACAGGGGCGAGACCCAGTACTTC. Its translation is CASSGNRGETQYF. The chain combines TRBV7-2 with TRBJ2-5, with 7 bases aligning to TRBD1. The trim removed 5 bases at V and 5 bases at J, leaving 5 bases unmatched. The CDR3 is made up of 13 amino acids. Germline CDR1 reads SGHTA; CDR2 reads FQGNSA.

This chain links TRBV6-5 with TRBJ1-2; 7 bases match TRBD1. This CDR3 region has 13 residues. With 4 bases clipped from V and 4 bases from J, the junction kept 3 bases outside the gene matches. In germline, CDR1 is MNHEY, CDR2 SVGAGI. The CDR3 DNA is TGTGCCAGCAGTTTTGACAGGGTCTATGGCTACACCTTC. Translation gives CASSFDRVYGYTF.